Below, one T cell receptor (beta chain) is given with its context. Self-reported history from a screening survey and questionnaire set each donor's cohort. In Cohort 3, a recovered donor had either two negative PCRs, clearance, or symptom resolution. The source of the sample is a study of blood T cell repertoires in COVID-19. Background on the study: The analysed material was cDNA or gDNA that came from T cells, B-cell-depleted T cells, or PBMCs.

Profiling relied on immunoSEQ multiplex PCR, and the TCRdb table lists in-frame clones only, not all of them. The sample yields approximately 230,000 clones, roughly 79% seen once. The receptor was derived from a man aged 35-49 years who had recovered from COVID-19. The sequenced material came from PBMCs or T cells enriched from blood (not recorded which).

The CDR3 nucleotides read TGTGCCGACTCCACCGTGGACTATGGCTACACCTTC. It yields the protein CADSTVDYGYTF. V usage is TRBV12-3 or TRBV12-4 and J usage is TRBJ1-2; D unclear. There are 12 residues in the CDR3. Trimming took off 11 bases at V and 3 bases at J, with 13 bases between the two ends.